The 5 T cell receptor beta chains below come from one sample, sequenced in a study of T-cell memory formation after mild COVID-19. TCRdb called the 5' RACE reads again in MiXCR, with one record for every CDR3 protein. The profile shows a few hundred thousand distinct CDR3 sequences, 10% of them singletons. Sequencing was performed on PBMCs or a T cell subset sorted from them (not recorded which). The receptors derive from a man aged 18 to 30 who had mild COVID-19 (a few samples of this study predate the infection). Cell type and time point are not known.

This clonotype has just a few counts. The rearrangement links TRBV5-1 to TRBJ2-3; D uncertain. The CDR3 covers 13 residues. Germline CDR1 SGHRS, CDR2 YFSETQ. Trimming removed 1 base at V and 4 bases at J, with 7 bases between. The CDR3 loop is CASSLSLSDTQYF. CDR3 sequence (DNA): TGCGCCAGCAGCTTGTCGCTTTCAGATACGCAGTATTTT. Full variable domain (outside the CDR3, taken from reference TRBV5-1 and TRBJ2-3): KAGVTQTPRYLIKTRGQQVTLSCSPISGHRSVSWYQQTPGQGLQFLFEYFSETQRNKGNFPGRFSGRQFSNSRSEMNVSTLELGDSALYLCASSLSLSDTQYFGPGTRLTVL.

J is TRBJ2-3 and V is TRBV5-1; D gene unclear. V lost 0 bases and J lost 1, with 18 bases in between. The germline V gene encodes CDR1 SGHRS and CDR2 YFSETQ. The CDR3 is 18 amino acids. The CDR3 DNA is TGCGCCAGCAGCTTGGGGCTCTCCGCCGGGTGGGGCACAGATACGCAGTATTTT. This codes for CASSLGLSAGWGTDTQYF.

The chain is built from TRBV6-2 or TRBV6-3 and TRBJ2-7, with 8 bases aligning to TRBD1. The trim removed 6 bases at V and 5 bases at J, leaving 3 bases unmatched. The germline CDR1 and CDR2 sequences are MNHEY and SVGEGT. CDR3 length: 12 residues. This CDR3 reads CASRDRGDEQYV. The CDR3 bases are TGTGCCAGCAGAGACAGGGGAGACGAGCAGTACGTC.

This chain joins TRBV27 and TRBJ2-5, with 11 bases identical to TRBD2. Losses at the gene ends were 3 bases for V and 4 bases for J; bases not matched to a gene: 4. The germline V gene has CDR1 MNHEY and CDR2 SMNVEV (reference sequence). The CDR3 consists of 15 residues. CDR3 coding DNA: TGTGCCAGCAGTTTCTCGGGACTAGCGGTAGAGACCCAGTACTTC. This translates into CASSFSGLAVETQYF.

The V call is TRBV3-1, the J call TRBJ2-5; TRBD1 might be the D (5 bases). V gave up 1 base and J gave up 4 bases, with 16 bases separating them. Per germline, CDR1 LGHDT and CDR2 YNNKEL (reference sequence). CDR3 length equals 16 residues. Here the CDR3 reads CASSQGTAGLGETQYF. In DNA, the CDR3 is TGTGCCAGCAGCCAAGGGACGGCAGGGCTGGGAGAGACCCAGTACTTC.